This entry concerns a single T cell receptor beta chain. Only in-frame clones appear in the TCRdb table, and some are missing; sequencing was by immunoSEQ multiplex PCR. Among about 24,000 clones, around 86% were seen once, and the ten largest hold about 25%. The data were obtained in a study of blood T cell repertoires in COVID-19. Trimming pared 4 bases from V and 1 base from J, leaving 16 bases between. The CDR3 runs to 16 residues. The V gene's germline CDR1 is SGHAT and CDR2 FQNNGV. The rearrangement uses TRBV11-2 and TRBJ2-5, with D possibly matching TRBD2 (5 bases). The specimen sequenced was peripheral blood. The receptor was derived from a human donor with active COVID-19. The donor label of this sample is uncertain. CDR3 protein: CASSSSPGGPQETQYF. The CDR3 nucleotides read TGTGCCAGCAGCTCCTCCCCTGGCGGGCCCCAAGAGACCCAGTACTTC.